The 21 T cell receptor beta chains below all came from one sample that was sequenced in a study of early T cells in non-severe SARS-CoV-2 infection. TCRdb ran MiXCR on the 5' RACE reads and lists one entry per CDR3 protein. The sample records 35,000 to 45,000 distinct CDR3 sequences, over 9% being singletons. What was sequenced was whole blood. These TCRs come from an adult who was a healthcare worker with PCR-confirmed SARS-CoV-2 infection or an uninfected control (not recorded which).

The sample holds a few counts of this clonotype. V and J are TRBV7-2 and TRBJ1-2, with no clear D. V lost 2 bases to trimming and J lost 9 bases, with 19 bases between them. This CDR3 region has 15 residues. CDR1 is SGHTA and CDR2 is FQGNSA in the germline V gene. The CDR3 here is CASSLRFGSPLSYTF. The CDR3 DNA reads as TGTGCCAGCAGCTTAAGGTTCGGCAGTCCCCTGAGCTACACCTTC.

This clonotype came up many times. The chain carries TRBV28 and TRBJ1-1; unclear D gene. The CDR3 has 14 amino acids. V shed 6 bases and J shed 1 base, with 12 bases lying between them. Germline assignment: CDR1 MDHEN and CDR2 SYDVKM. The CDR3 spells CASREERGNTEAFF. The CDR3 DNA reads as TGTGCCAGCAGGGAGGAACGAGGGAACACTGAAGCTTTCTTT.

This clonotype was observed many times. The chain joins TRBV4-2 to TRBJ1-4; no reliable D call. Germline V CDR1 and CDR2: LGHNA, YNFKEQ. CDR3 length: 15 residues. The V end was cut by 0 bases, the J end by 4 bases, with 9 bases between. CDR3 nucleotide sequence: TGTGCCAGCAGCCAAGATCAACAAATTAATGAAAAACTGTTTTTT. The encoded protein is CASSQDQQINEKLFF.

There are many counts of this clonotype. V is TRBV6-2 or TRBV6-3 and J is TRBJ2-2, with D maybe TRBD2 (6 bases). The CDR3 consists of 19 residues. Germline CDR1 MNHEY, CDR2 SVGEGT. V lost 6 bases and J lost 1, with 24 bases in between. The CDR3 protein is CASRDPRPGRDGNTGELFF. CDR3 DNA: TGTGCCAGCAGAGACCCCCGCCCCGGGCGGGACGGGAACACCGGGGAGCTGTTTTTT.

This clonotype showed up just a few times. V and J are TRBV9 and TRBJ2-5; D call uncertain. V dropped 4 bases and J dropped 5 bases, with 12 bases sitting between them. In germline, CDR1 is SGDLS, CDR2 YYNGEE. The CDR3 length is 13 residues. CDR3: CASSLSPRETQYF. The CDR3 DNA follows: TGTGCCAGCAGCCTTAGCCCCAGGGAGACCCAGTACTTC. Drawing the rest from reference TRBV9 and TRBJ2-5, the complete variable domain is DSGVTQTPKHLITATGQRVTLRCSPRSGDLSVYWYQQSLDQGLQFLIQYYNGEERAKGNILERFSAQQFPDLHSELNLSSLELGDSALYFCASSLSPRETQYFGPGTRLLVL.

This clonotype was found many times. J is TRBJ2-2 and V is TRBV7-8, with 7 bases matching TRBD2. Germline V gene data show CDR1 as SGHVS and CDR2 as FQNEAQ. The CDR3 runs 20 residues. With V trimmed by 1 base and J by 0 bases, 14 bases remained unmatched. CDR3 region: CASSLEGGSPIFANTGELFF. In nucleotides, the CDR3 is TGTGCCAGCAGCTTAGAGGGCGGGAGTCCTATTTTCGCGAACACCGGGGAGCTGTTTTTT.

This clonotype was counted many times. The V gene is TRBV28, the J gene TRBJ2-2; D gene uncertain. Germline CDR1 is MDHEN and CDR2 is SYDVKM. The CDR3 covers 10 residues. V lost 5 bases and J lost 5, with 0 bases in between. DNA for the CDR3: TGTGCCAGCAGTACCGGGGAGCTGTTTTTT. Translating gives CASSTGELFF.

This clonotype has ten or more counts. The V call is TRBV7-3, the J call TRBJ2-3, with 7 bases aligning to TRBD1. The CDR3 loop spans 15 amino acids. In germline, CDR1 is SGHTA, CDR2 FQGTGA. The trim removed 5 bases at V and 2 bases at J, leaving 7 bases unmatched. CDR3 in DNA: TGTGCCAGCAGCCACACAGGGGACCTCACAGATACGCAGTATTTT. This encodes CASSHTGDLTDTQYF.

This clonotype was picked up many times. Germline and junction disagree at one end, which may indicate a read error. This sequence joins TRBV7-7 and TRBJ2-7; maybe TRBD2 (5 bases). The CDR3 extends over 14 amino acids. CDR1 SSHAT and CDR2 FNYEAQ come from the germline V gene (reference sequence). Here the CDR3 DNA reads TGTGCTAGCAGCCCAACAAGCGGTACCTACGAGCAGTACTTC. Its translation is CASSPTSGTYEQYF.

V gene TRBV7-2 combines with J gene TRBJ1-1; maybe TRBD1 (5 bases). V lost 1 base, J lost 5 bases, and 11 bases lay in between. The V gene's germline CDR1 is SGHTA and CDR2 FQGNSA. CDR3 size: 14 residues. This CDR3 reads CASSLVQGWTEAFF. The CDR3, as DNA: TGTGCCAGCAGCTTAGTTCAGGGTTGGACTGAAGCTTTCTTT.

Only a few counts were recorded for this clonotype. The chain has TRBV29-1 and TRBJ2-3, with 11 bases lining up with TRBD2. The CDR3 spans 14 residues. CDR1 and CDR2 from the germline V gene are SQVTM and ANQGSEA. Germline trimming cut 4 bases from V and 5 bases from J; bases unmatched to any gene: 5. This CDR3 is CSVGRSGGEDTQYF. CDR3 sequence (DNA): TGCAGCGTTGGGCGTAGCGGGGGGGAAGATACGCAGTATTTT.

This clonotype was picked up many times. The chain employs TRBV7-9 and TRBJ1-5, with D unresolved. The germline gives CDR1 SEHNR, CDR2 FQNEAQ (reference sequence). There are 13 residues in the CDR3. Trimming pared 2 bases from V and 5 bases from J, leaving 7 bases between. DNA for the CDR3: TGTGCCAGCAGCTTAAGCCCAGATCAGCCCCAGCATTTT. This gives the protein CASSLSPDQPQHF.

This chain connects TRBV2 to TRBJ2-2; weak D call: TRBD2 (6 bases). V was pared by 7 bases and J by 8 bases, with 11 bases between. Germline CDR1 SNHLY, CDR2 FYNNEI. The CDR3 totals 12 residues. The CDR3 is CASKLLAGELFF. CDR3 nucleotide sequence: TGTGCCAGCAAGCTACTAGCTGGGGAGCTGTTTTTT.

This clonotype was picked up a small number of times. CDR3 nucleotide sequence: TGTGCCAGCAGCTTAGACTGGGCTAGCGGAGTCACCGGGGAGCTGTTTTTT. This translates into CASSLDWASGVTGELFF. V usage is TRBV7-2 and J usage is TRBJ2-2; 7 positions agree with TRBD2. CDR1 is SGHTA, CDR2 FQGNSA, per germline. The CDR3 runs to 17 residues. With 1 base clipped from V and 4 bases from J, the junction kept 9 bases outside the gene matches.

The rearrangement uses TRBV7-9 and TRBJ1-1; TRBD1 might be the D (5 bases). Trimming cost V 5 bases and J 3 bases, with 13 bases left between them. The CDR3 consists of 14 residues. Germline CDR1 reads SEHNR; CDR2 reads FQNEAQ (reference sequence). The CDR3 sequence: CASSMAEGYTEAFF. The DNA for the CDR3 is TGTGCCAGCAGCATGGCGGAGGGGTACACTGAAGCTTTCTTT. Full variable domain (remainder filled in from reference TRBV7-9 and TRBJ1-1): DTGVSQNPRHKITKRGQNVTFRCDPISEHNRLYWYRQTLGQGPEFLTYFQNEAQLEKSRLLSDRFSAERPKGSFSTLEIQRTEQGDSAMYLCASSMAEGYTEAFFGQGTRLTVV.

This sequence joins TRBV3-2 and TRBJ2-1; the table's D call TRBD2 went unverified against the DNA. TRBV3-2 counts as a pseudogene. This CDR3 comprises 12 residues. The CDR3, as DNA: TGTGCCAGCAGGAGGGCGGGGGATGAGCAGTTCTTC. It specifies CASRRAGDEQFF.

The chain's CDR3 is CSARTGLGEPQHF. DNA of the CDR3: TGCAGTGCTAGAACCGGCCTGGGGGAGCCCCAGCATTTT. The chain is built from TRBV20-1 and TRBJ1-5, with D possibly being TRBD1 (5 bases). V was cut by 2 bases and J by 8 bases, with 13 bases left in between. Germline CDR1 and CDR2: DFQATT and SNEGSKA (reference sequence). The length of the CDR3 is 13 residues.

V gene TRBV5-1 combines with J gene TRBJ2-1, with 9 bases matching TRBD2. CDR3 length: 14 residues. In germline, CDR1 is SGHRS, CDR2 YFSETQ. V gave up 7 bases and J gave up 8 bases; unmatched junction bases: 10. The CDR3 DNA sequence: TGCGCCAGCCGCTCCGGGACTAGCTTTGATGAGCAGTTCTTC. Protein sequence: CASRSGTSFDEQFF. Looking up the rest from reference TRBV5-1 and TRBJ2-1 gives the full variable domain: KAGVTQTPRYLIKTRGQQVTLSCSPISGHRSVSWYQQTPGQGLQFLFEYFSETQRNKGNFPGRFSGRQFSNSRSEMNVSTLELGDSALYLCASRSGTSFDEQFFGPGTRLTVL.

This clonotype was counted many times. The CDR3 sequence is CSATQGAGSPLHF. CDR3 coding DNA: TGCAGTGCAACACAGGGGGCAGGGTCACCCCTCCACTTT. The J gene is TRBJ1-6, the V gene TRBV20-1; TRBD1 matches 9 bases. There are 13 residues in the CDR3. Germline assignment: CDR1 DFQATT and CDR2 SNEGSKA (reference sequence). After removal of 6 bases from V and 10 bases from J, the junction contained 7 bases not matched to a gene.

CDR3 DNA: TGTGCCAGCAGTCCCCCGGAGGGAGTTCCCTACCAAGAGACCCAGTACTTC. This sequence encodes CASSPPEGVPYQETQYF. The rearrangement joins TRBV6-2 or TRBV6-3 to TRBJ2-5; possible D gene TRBD2, 6 bases. The CDR3 consists of 17 residues. V was trimmed by 5 bases and J by 0 bases, leaving 19 bases between them. Germline lookup yields CDR1 MNHEY and CDR2 SVGEGT.

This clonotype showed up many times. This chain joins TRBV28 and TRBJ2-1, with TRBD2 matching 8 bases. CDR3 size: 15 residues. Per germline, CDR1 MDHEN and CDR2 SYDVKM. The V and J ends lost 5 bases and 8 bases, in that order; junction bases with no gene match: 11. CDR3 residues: CASSPSQRGRDEQFF. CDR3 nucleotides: TGTGCCAGCAGTCCTAGCCAGCGGGGGAGGGATGAGCAGTTCTTC. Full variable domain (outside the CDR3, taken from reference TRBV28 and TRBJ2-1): DVKVTQSSRYLVKRTGEKVFLECVQDMDHENMFWYRQDPGLGLRLIYFSYDVKMKEKGDIPEGYSVSREKKERFSLILESASTNQTSMYLCASSPSQRGRDEQFFGPGTRLTVL.